The rows below give T cell receptor beta chains drawn from one sample of a study of early T cells in non-severe SARS-CoV-2 infection. TCRdb fed the 5' RACE reads into MiXCR, producing one record per CDR3 protein. The table lists about 50,000 distinct CDR3 sequences, over 8% of them singletons. The sample here was whole blood, taken at baseline. The receptors were gathered from an adult who was a healthcare worker with PCR-confirmed SARS-CoV-2 infection or an uninfected control (not recorded which). CDR3s include the opening cysteine and the closing phenylalanine or tryptophan. D genes are given only for firm matches. A row's size may be missing; if present it is once, few, many or a size class.

>TRBJ2-3|TRBV7-2|TRBD2|many
TGTGCCAGCAGCTCCCAGGCGGGGGGCAGGTCAGATACGCAGTATTTT
CASSSQAGGRSDTQYF
>TRBJ2-7|TRBV5-1|TRBD1|few
TGCGCCAGCAGCACGGGACAGGGAACTAAAACCTACGAGCAGTACTTC
CASSTGQGTKTYEQYF
>TRBJ2-1|TRBV20-1|TRBD2|.
TGCAGTGCTAGAACTTTAGCGGGCTCCTACAATGAGCAGTTCTTC
CSARTLAGSYNEQFF
>TRBJ2-7|TRBV2|TRBD1|.
TGTGCCAGCAGTGAAGATGCCGGGACAGGGTCCTACGAGCAGTACTTC
CASSEDAGTGSYEQYF
>TRBJ1-5|TRBV30|.|many
TGTGCCTCACCGAGAGACATCAGCAATCAGCCCCAGCATTTT
CASPRDISNQPQHF
>TRBJ1-2|TRBV20-1|.|.
TGCAGTGCCAACCCAGAGATCAACTATGGCTACACCTTC
CSANPEINYGYTF
>TRBJ2-5|TRBV24-1|TRBD1|few
TGTGCCACCAGTGACCTGGACAGGGGAAGGAGAGAGACCCAGTACTTC
CATSDLDRGRRETQYF
>TRBJ2-7|TRBV7-9|TRBD1|.
TGTGCCAGCAGCCTATCGTGGACAGGGATTATCTACGAGCAGTACTTC
CASSLSWTGIIYEQYF
>TRBJ2-1|TRBV18|.|.
TGTGCCAGCTCTCAAAGCAGAGGAAGGCATGAGCAGTTCTTC
CASSQSRGRHEQFF
>TRBJ1-2|TRBV2|.|many
TGTGCCAGCAGTGGGGATTATGGCTACACCTTC
CASSGDYGYTF
>TRBJ2-1|TRBV12-3/TRBV12-4|TRBD2|many
TGTGCCAGCAGTTTCGGGACTAACTACAATGAGCAGTTCTTC
CASSFGTNYNEQFF
>TRBJ2-4|TRBV9|.|few
TGTGCCAGCAGCGTAGGGGGTTCCAAAAACATTCAGTACTTC
CASSVGGSKNIQYF
>TRBJ2-4|TRBV15|.|.
TGTGCCACCAGCAGGGTTCTTCAGGGGAGGGACATTCAGTACTTC
CATSRVLQGRDIQYF
>TRBJ1-6|TRBV7-2|TRBD1|many
TGTGCCAGCAGCTTAGGGACAGGGGAGCGGTCACCCCTCCACTTT
CASSLGTGERSPLHF
>TRBJ1-1|TRBV5-1|TRBD1|many
TGCGCCAGCAGCCGGGACAGGGGGCGAAACACTGAAGCTTTCTTT
CASSRDRGRNTEAFF